This TCR beta chain was profiled in a study of T cells in Graves' hyperthyroidism and ophthalmopathy. The germline V gene has CDR1 SNHLY and CDR2 FYNNEI. The CDR3 has 16 amino acids. RNA transcripts were the template for amplifying TCR beta CDR3 regions. Carried out on the TCR CDR3, a first-round RT-PCR used the HTBI primer set. Each CDR3 protein is one row after TCRdb ran MiXCR on the multiplex PCR reads. The profile shows some 770,000 distinct CDR3 sequences, about a sixth of them singletons. Turning to this clonotype: Germline is not matched at one junction end, which may reflect a read error.

Sequenced sample: blood. The sequence was collected from a man younger than 35 with Graves' hyperthyroidism. This chain joins TRBV2 and TRBJ2-3, with 7 nucleotides matching TRBD1. In nucleotides, the CDR3 is TGCGCCAGCAGCCAAGCACCGGGACAGAGTGGGGATACGCAGTATTTT. Translation gives CASSQAPGQSGDTQYF.